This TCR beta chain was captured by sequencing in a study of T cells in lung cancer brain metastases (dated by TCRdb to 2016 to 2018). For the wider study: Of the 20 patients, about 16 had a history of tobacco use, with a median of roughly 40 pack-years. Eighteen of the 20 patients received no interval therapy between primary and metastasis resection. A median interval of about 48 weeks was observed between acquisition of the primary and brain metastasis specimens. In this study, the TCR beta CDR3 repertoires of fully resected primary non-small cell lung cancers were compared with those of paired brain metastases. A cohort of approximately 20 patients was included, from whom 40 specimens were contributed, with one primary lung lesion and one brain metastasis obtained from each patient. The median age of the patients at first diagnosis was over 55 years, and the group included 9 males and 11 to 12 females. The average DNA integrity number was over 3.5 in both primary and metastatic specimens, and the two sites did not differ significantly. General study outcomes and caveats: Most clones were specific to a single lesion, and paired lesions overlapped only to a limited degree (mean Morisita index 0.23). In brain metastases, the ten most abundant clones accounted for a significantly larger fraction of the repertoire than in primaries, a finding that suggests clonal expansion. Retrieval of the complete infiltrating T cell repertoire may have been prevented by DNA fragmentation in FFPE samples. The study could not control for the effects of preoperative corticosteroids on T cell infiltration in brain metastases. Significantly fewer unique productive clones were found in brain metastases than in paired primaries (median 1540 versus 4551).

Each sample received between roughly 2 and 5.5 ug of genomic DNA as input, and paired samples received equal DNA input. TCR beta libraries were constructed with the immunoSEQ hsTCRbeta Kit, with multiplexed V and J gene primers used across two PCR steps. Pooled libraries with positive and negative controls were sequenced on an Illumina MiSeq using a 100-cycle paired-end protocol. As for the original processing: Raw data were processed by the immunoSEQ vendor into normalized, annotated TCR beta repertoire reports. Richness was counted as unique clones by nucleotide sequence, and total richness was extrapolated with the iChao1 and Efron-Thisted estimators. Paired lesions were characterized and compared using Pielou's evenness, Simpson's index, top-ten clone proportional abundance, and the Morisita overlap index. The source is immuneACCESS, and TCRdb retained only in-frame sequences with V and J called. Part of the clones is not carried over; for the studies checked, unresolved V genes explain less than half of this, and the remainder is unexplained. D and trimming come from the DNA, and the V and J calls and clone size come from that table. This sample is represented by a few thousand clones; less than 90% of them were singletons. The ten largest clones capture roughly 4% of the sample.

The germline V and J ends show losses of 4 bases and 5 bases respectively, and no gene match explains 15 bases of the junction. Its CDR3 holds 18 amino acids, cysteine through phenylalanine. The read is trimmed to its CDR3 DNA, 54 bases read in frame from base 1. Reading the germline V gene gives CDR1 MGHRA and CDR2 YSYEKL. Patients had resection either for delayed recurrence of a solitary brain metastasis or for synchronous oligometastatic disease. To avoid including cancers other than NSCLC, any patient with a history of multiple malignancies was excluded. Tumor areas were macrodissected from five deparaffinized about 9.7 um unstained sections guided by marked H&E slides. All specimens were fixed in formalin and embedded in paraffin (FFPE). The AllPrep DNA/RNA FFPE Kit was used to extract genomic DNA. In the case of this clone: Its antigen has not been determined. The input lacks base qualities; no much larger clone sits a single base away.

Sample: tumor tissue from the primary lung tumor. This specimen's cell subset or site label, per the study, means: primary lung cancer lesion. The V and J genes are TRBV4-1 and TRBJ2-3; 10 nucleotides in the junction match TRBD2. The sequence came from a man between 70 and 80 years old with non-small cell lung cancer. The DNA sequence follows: TGCGCCAGCAGCCGGACTTTAAGCGGGAGGGCCGTCGTAGATACGCAGTATTTT. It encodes CASSRTLSGRAVVDTQYF.